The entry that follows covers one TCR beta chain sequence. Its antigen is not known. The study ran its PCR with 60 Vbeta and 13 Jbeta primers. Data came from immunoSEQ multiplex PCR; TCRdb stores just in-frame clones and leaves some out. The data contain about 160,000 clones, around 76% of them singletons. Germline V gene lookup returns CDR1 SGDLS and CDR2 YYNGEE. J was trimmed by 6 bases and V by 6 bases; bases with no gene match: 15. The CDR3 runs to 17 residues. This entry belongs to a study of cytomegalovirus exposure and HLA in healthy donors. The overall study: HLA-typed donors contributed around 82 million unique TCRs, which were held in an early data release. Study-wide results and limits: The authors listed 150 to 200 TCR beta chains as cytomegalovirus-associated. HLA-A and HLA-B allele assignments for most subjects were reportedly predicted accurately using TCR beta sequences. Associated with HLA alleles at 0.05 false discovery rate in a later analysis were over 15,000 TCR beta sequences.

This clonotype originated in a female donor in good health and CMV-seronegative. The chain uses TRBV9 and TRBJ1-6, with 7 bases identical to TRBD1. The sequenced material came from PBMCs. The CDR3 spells CASNAGQAEGINSPLHF. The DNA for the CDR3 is TGTGCCAGCAACGCTGGACAGGCCGAAGGGATTAATTCACCCCTCCACTTT.